The 17 T cell receptor beta chains reported below all come from one sample, sequenced in a study of shared clonotypes between healthy human individuals. Naive-designated CD8 cells lacked CD45RO, were positively enriched for CCR7, and omitted terminally differentiated effector memory CD45RA+ cells. TCRdb's copy holds only in-frame clones and misses some; the assay was immunoSEQ multiplex PCR. Of roughly 2.1 million clones listed, 85% to 95% are singletons. The sequenced sample was naive CD8+ T cells from PBMCs. These receptors were taken from a man aged 18 to 29 in good health. Some clones in this sample may be carry-over from other donors' samples.

This rearrangement joins TRBV4-3 to TRBJ1-1; maybe TRBD1 (6 bases). CDR3 length: 14 residues. V was pared by 1 base and J by 3 bases, with 9 bases between. Germline CDR1 is LGHNA and CDR2 is YSLEER. CDR3 in amino acids: CASSQAEGDTEAFF. CDR3 nucleotide sequence: TGCGCCAGCAGCCAAGCTGAGGGGGACACTGAAGCTTTCTTT.

The chain couples TRBV27 to TRBJ1-1; D remains ambiguous. The CDR3 spans 13 residues. Deletions cut 3 bases from V and 0 bases from J, with 5 bases between. The germline V gene has CDR1 MNHEY and CDR2 SMNVEV (reference sequence). This CDR3 reads CASSFILNTEAFF. The CDR3 region has the DNA TGTGCCAGCAGTTTTATTCTGAACACTGAAGCTTTCTTT.

This rearrangement joins TRBV7-2 to TRBJ1-1, with 7 bases aligning to TRBD1. The J segment lost 1 base and the V segment lost 4 bases, leaving 9 bases of the junction unmatched. Germline V gives CDR1 SGHTA, CDR2 FQGNSA. This CDR3 region has 16 residues. The CDR3 protein is CASSSRGGSENTEAFF. DNA of the CDR3: TGTGCCAGCAGCTCCCGAGGGGGCAGTGAGAACACTGAAGCTTTCTTT.

The V call is TRBV19, the J call TRBJ2-5; D is possibly TRBD2 (5 bases). Trimming removed 0 bases at V and 5 bases at J, with 13 bases between. Germline V lookup: CDR1 LNHDA, CDR2 SQIVND (reference sequence). The CDR3 length is 15 residues. The CDR3 bases are TGTGCCAGTAGTATAGATCTGGGCAGGAGGGAGACCCAGTACTTC. Protein: CASSIDLGRRETQYF. Combining the CDR3 with reference TRBV19 and TRBJ2-5 gives the whole variable domain DGGITQSPKYLFRKEGQNVTLSCEQNLNHDAMYWYRQDPGQGLRLIYYSQIVNDFQKGDIAEGYSVSREKKESFPLTVTSAQKNPTAFYLCASSIDLGRRETQYFGPGTRLLVL.

The chain uses TRBV28 and TRBJ2-1, with D tentatively TRBD2 (6 bases). The V gene lost 3 bases and the J gene lost 8 bases, with 17 bases spanning the gap. Germline CDR1 reads MDHEN; CDR2 reads SYDVKM. This CDR3 has 15 residues. CDR3 sequence (DNA): TGTGCCAGCAGTTTTAGCCCGGGAGAGGGCCATGAGCAGTTCTTC. This sequence encodes CASSFSPGEGHEQFF.

The V gene is TRBV6-5, the J gene TRBJ2-5; 8 bases map to TRBD1. The J segment lost 5 bases and the V segment lost 7 bases, leaving 9 bases of the junction unmatched. The CDR3 has 14 residues. Germline-derived CDR1 and CDR2 are MNHEY and SVGAGI. The CDR3 coding sequence is TGTGCCAGCACCGTGACAGGGGCCGGGGAGACCCAGTACTTC. Its protein product is CASTVTGAGETQYF.

J is TRBJ2-5 and V is TRBV13, with 10 nucleotides matching TRBD2. In germline, CDR1 is PRHDT, CDR2 FYEKMQ (reference sequence). Trimming removed 4 bases from V and 2 bases from J; junction bases left unmatched: 7. The CDR3 extends over 16 amino acids. DNA of the CDR3: TGTGCCAGCAGCTCCACCCTAGCGGGAGAGCAAGAGACCCAGTACTTC. Encoded protein: CASSSTLAGEQETQYF.

The chain couples TRBV19 to TRBJ1-2; 7 positions agree with TRBD1. V was clipped by 1 base and J by 3 bases; unmatched bases: 5. Germline loops: CDR1 LNHDA, CDR2 SQIVND (reference sequence). This CDR3 spans 15 amino acids. The CDR3 nucleotides are TGTGCCAGTAGTATAGCGACAGGGCGTCACTATGGCTACACCTTC. Amino acids: CASSIATGRHYGYTF.

The chain recombines TRBV7-9 with TRBJ2-6; 8 positions agree with TRBD2. The germline gives CDR1 SEHNR, CDR2 FQNEAQ (reference sequence). The CDR3 sequence is 18 residues long. V gave up 8 bases and J gave up 0 bases; unmatched junction bases: 12. DNA of the CDR3: TGTGCCAGCGGGCCATCGGCGGGAGGCAGCTCTGGGGCCAACGTCCTGACTTTC. It translates to CASGPSAGGSSGANVLTF.

The gene calls are TRBV7-9 and TRBJ2-3; a possible D gene is TRBD2 (6 bases). This CDR3 has 16 amino acids. Between the trimmed V and J ends, which lost 1 base and 0 bases, there was a span of 11 bases. CDR1 and CDR2 from the germline V gene are SEHNR and FQNEAQ (reference sequence). In DNA form, the CDR3 reads TGTGCCAGCAGCTTAGAAGGGACTCCTAGCACAGATACGCAGTATTTT. Amino acid sequence: CASSLEGTPSTDTQYF. Drawing the rest from reference TRBV7-9 and TRBJ2-3, the complete variable domain is DTGVSQNPRHKITKRGQNVTFRCDPISEHNRLYWYRQTLGQGPEFLTYFQNEAQLEKSRLLSDRFSAERPKGSFSTLEIQRTEQGDSAMYLCASSLEGTPSTDTQYFGPGTRLTVL.

The genes are TRBV5-1 and TRBJ1-1; D gene ambiguous. The germline V gene encodes CDR1 SGHRS and CDR2 YFSETQ. The CDR3 covers 13 residues. Trimming left V 4 bases short and J 4 bases short, with 11 bases between. This CDR3 is CASSQSGATEAFF. CDR3 DNA: TGCGCCAGCAGCCAATCAGGAGCCACTGAAGCTTTCTTT.

The rearrangement uses TRBV6-5 and TRBJ2-1; D possibly matches TRBD1 or TRBD2 (6 bases each). This CDR3 spans 15 amino acids. Between the trimmed V and J ends, which lost 6 bases and 4 bases, there was a span of 16 bases. CDR1 is MNHEY and CDR2 is SVGAGI in the germline V gene. CDR3 in amino acids: CASSLSGARYNEQFF. The CDR3 DNA reads as TGTGCCAGCAGCCTCTCGGGGGCGAGATACAATGAGCAGTTCTTC.

The chain has TRBV12-1 and TRBJ2-5; the table's TRBD2 call for D was not verified on the DNA. TRBV12-1 is a pseudogene locus. This CDR3 is 16 amino acids long. In DNA, the CDR3 is TGTGCCAGCAGCTCCAGGGCTAGCGGATACGTGGAGACCCAGTACTTC. It codes for CASSSRASGYVETQYF.

The chain recombines TRBV4-2 with TRBJ2-7; 8 nucleotides match TRBD1. The CDR3 contains 16 residues. After removal of 2 bases from V and 0 bases from J, the junction contained 6 bases not matched to a gene. Germline lookup yields CDR1 LGHNA and CDR2 YNFKEQ. CDR3 region: CASSQHTGGSSYEQYF. CDR3 sequence (DNA): TGTGCCAGCAGCCAACATACAGGGGGTAGCTCCTACGAGCAGTACTTC.

Regarding this clone: The same CDR3 can be traced to other DNA sequences in this sample. CDR3 DNA: TGTGCCAGCAGTTGGGGGTCTAGTTACGAGCAGTACTTC. This encodes CASSWGSSYEQYF. The chain employs TRBV27 and TRBJ2-7, with D possibly being TRBD1 or TRBD2 (5 bases each). Trimming shortened V by 4 bases and J by 4 bases, and 11 bases separated the two germline ends. Germline assignment: CDR1 MNHEY and CDR2 SMNVEV (reference sequence). The length of the CDR3 is 13 residues.

This clone was counted only a few times. The chain employs TRBV6-1 and TRBJ1-1; 7 bases fit TRBD1. The CDR3 length is 14 residues. Losses at the gene ends were 7 bases for V and 5 bases for J; bases not matched to a gene: 10. Per germline, CDR1 MNHNS and CDR2 SASEGT. This CDR3 is CASKVTGTRTEAFF. In DNA, the CDR3 is TGTGCCAGCAAGGTGACAGGGACGAGGACTGAAGCTTTCTTT.

The V and J genes are TRBV28 and TRBJ2-7; 12 bases match TRBD2. The V gene end was trimmed by 4 bases and the J gene end by 2 bases; junction bases not matched to a gene: 18. Germline assignment: CDR1 MDHEN and CDR2 SYDVKM. The CDR3 runs to 20 residues. The DNA of the CDR3 is TGTGCCAGCAGTTCTTCTATATCGGACGGACTAGCGGGACCTGCCTACGAGCAGTACTTC. Translating it yields CASSSSISDGLAGPAYEQYF.